This TCR beta chain was sequenced in a study of glioma-infiltrating T cells after dendritic cell vaccination. Clones were sequenced by immunoSEQ multiplex PCR, and TCRdb holds only the in-frame ones, with some missing. The repertoire holds around 58,000 clones, with 82% as singletons. All glioblastoma patients lacked an isocitrate dehydrogenase mutation. Germline V CDR1 and CDR2: ENHRY, SYGVKD. The CDR3 loop spans 14 amino acids. V dropped 9 bases and J dropped 6; count of bases not matched to a gene: 9. This clone was seen a handful of times. This receptor was taken from a human donor with glioblastoma. This chain uses TRBV10-3 with TRBJ2-1, with 9 positions matching TRBD2. The specimen was blood, collected before dendritic cell vaccination. The CDR3 DNA reads TGTGCCATAACCCCTAGCGGGGCCTTCAATGAGCAGTTCTTC. It specifies CAITPSGAFNEQFF.